This T cell receptor (beta chain) came from a study of T cells in Graves' hyperthyroidism and ophthalmopathy. The source material, RNA transcripts, was used to amplify TCR beta CDR3 regions. First-round RT-PCR targeting the TCR CDR3 was performed with the HTBI primer set. One entry per CDR3 protein results from TCRdb running MiXCR on the multiplex PCR reads. The top ten hold about two fifths of the sample, which has 490,000 or so distinct CDR3 sequences, 40% to 55% seen once. From germline, CDR1 is SNHLY and CDR2 FYNNEI. The trim removed 6 bases at V and 7 bases at J, leaving 12 bases unmatched. This CDR3 spans 16 amino acids. Patients having uncontrolled infection, another autoimmune disease, pregnancy or lactation were not included.

The receptor was isolated from an adult woman with Graves' disease, either hyperthyroidism or ophthalmopathy (not recorded which). The chain combines TRBV2 with TRBJ1-6; 7 bases are a match to TRBD1. The sequenced sample was peripheral blood or thyroid tissue (not recorded which). The CDR3 sequence: CASRALTGMTNSPLHF. CDR3 nucleotide sequence: TGTGCCAGCAGAGCCTTGACAGGGATGACAAATTCACCCCTCCACTTT.